These T cell receptor beta chains were read from a single sample in a study of cytomegalovirus exposure and HLA in healthy donors. Clones were sequenced by immunoSEQ multiplex PCR, and TCRdb holds only the in-frame ones, with some missing. The top ten hold over 4% of the sample, which has 150,000 to 200,000 clones, 83% seen once. The sequenced sample consisted of PBMCs. Receptors originate from a man between 50 and 59 years old in good health and CMV-seropositive. CDR3s include the opening cysteine and the closing phenylalanine or tryptophan. The D gene is left open where the match is weak.

>TRBJ1-4|-|TRBV7-9
CASSLGQINEKLFF
>TRBJ2-1|TRBD2|TRBV19
CASREGTSGEQFF
>TRBJ1-2|-|TRBV28
CASSPTGPYGYTF
>TRBJ2-1|TRBD2|TRBV6-5
CASSWRASGHLEQFF
>TRBJ2-2|TRBD1|TRBV10-3
CAIRPADRGYTGELFF
>TRBJ1-3|-|TRBV28
CASSNPGREAGNTIYF
>TRBJ2-3|TRBD2|TRBV9
CASSVGAGGTDTQYF
>TRBJ2-2|-|TRBV10-3
CAISESRQLNTGELFF
>TRBJ2-2|-|TRBV10-3
CAINGGGAAGELFF
>TRBJ1-2|-|TRBV5-6
CASSLVSQEAYGYTF
>TRBJ1-2|-|TRBV6-6
CATVGLGRYTF
>TRBJ2-7|-|TRBV6-1
CASSEALGSEQYF
>TRBJ2-4|-|TRBV9
CASSPGLLGIQYF
>TRBJ1-2|-|TRBV19
CASSIDQEEELYGYTF
>TRBJ2-3|-|TRBV4-2
CASSGAGNTDTQYF
>TRBJ2-1|TRBD1|TRBV13
CASSSPGQGVNEQFF
>TRBJ2-7|TRBD1|TRBV27
CASSWRQGPYEQYF
>TRBJ2-7|-|TRBV9
CASSVAVGSGEQYF
>TRBJ1-1|TRBD1|TRBV28
CASSTDRAYTEAFF
>TRBJ2-1|TRBD1|TRBV29-1
CSVEFRTGYHNEQFF
>TRBJ2-3|-|TRBV2
CASSELGLYTDTQYF
>TRBJ2-5|-|TRBV9
CASSVEENRETQYF
>TRBJ2-3|TRBD2|TRBV5-4
CASTWTSGGTDTQYF
>TRBJ2-3|TRBD2|TRBV19
CASTAGGADTQYF
>TRBJ1-2|TRBD1|TRBV29-1
CSVLTGDQNGYTF
>TRBJ2-7|TRBD1|TRBV6-6
CASSYSKDRMGYEQYF
>TRBJ2-2|-|TRBV5-1
CASSLTGAGTGELFF
>TRBJ1-2|-|TRBV2
CASNFESLTSYGYTF
>TRBJ1-1|-|TRBV19
CATRRSVTEAFF
>TRBJ2-1|-|TRBV27
CASSSRTAYNEQFF
>TRBJ2-5|-|TRBV6-5
CASSIGGTQETQYF
>TRBJ2-7|TRBD2|TRBV9
CASSVASGRSYEQYF
>TRBJ2-2|TRBD2|TRBV6-5
CASSRTSGNTGELFF
>TRBJ1-2|TRBD1|TRBV5-6
CASSPIGQGDYGYTF
>TRBJ2-2|TRBD2|TRBV19
CATSAAGVGIGELFF
>TRBJ2-3|TRBD1|TRBV6-4
CASSYGQATDTQYF
>TRBJ1-2|-|TRBV20-1
CSASTIYGYTF
>TRBJ1-2|TRBD1|TRBV7-9
CASSSRTGDYGYTF
>TRBJ2-1|-|TRBV5-4
CASSLEGGANYNEQFF
>TRBJ2-7|-|TRBV4-3
CASSQDSRAYEQYF
>TRBJ1-1|-|TRBV9
CASSIGEGRTEAFF
>TRBJ1-6|-|TRBV4-3
CASSQEANSPLHF
>TRBJ1-5|TRBD1|TRBV7-6
CASSLDRDQPQHF
>TRBJ1-1|-|TRBV4-1
CASSQGGDRQNTEAFF
>TRBJ1-1|TRBD1|TRBV27
CASSLFSVIQGGLNTEAFF
>TRBJ2-7|TRBD1|TRBV18
CASSPRQVGQGTYEQYF
>TRBJ2-2|-|TRBV7-9
CSSSPHWSGPNTGELFF
>TRBJ2-3|TRBD2|TRBV9
CASSVDLAGGSTDTQYF
>TRBJ1-4|TRBD1|TRBV6-1
CASSEGDRGVGTNEKLFF
>TRBJ2-5|-|TRBV19
CASRSNRGFQETQYF
>TRBJ1-5|-|TRBV2
CASSLPGVGDNQPQHF
>TRBJ1-4|-|TRBV30
CAWTGGAGQTNEKLFF